A single sample gave rise to the 18 T cell receptor beta chains below, sequenced in a study of read filtering for tumor transcriptome and immune sequencing. This library used around 400 ng RNA and molecular barcoded adaptors spanning alpha/delta and beta/gamma chains. Via MiXCR, TCRdb re-called the reads, giving one row per CDR3 protein. The sample gives 9,000 to 9,500 distinct CDR3 sequences, approximately 15% of which show up once; around a quarter is in the top ten. The sequenced material came from a population of CD138-negative cells sorted from bone marrow. The receptor source for this set is a donor aged 40 or over with multiple myeloma.

This clonotype showed up many times. The chain is built from TRBV23-1 and TRBJ1-5; TRBD1 might be the D (5 bases). TRBV23-1 is treated as an ORF (open reading frame) with a function not yet certain. This CDR3 is 16 amino acids long. The V end lost 5 bases, the J end lost 4 bases, and 18 bases lay between the germline ends. The CDR3 DNA reads TGCGCCAGCAGTTTCAAAAGGGGACGGAAGAATCAGCCCCAGCATTTT. It encodes CASSFKRGRKNQPQHF.

There are many counts of this clonotype. Since a much larger clone is just one base distant, this may be a read error. The chain couples TRBV7-3 to TRBJ2-1; unclear D gene. Germline V CDR1 and CDR2: SGHTA, FQGTGA. This CDR3 comprises 12 residues. The CDR3 protein is CASSQRPNGQFF. The CDR3 DNA is TGTGCCAGCAGCCAGCGACCTAATGGGCAGTTCTTC.

The chain couples TRBV5-1 to TRBJ1-4; D is perhaps TRBD1 (6 bases). CDR3 length: 15 residues. CDR1 is SGHRS, CDR2 YFSETQ, per germline. V was pared by 4 bases and J by 4 bases, with 14 bases between. The CDR3 sequence is CASSPVGGGNEKLFF. Here the CDR3 DNA reads TGCGCCAGCAGCCCGGTCGGAGGGGGTAATGAAAAACTGTTTTTT.

The table lists this clonotype with many counts. The chain joins TRBV20-1 to TRBJ2-7; 7 positions agree with TRBD2. Germline V gene lookup returns CDR1 DFQATT and CDR2 SNEGSKA (reference sequence). The V gene end was trimmed by 6 bases and the J gene end by 0 bases; junction bases not matched to a gene: 5. This CDR3 has 13 amino acids. The CDR3 loop reads CSARESISYEQYF. The CDR3 DNA is TGCAGTGCGCGGGAGTCCATCTCCTACGAGCAGTACTTC.

Many counts were recorded for this clonotype. V gene TRBV6-2 or TRBV6-3 combines with J gene TRBJ2-7, with D perhaps matching TRBD1 (6 bases). The germline CDR1 and CDR2 sequences are MNHEY and SVGEGT. The CDR3 spans 15 residues. Trimming removed 6 bases from V and 0 bases from J, with 15 bases in between. For the CDR3, the DNA is TGTGCCAGCAGATCCGGGACATCGAGCTCCTACGAGCAGTACTTC. Its protein product is CASRSGTSSSYEQYF.

This clonotype occurred many times. The rearrangement joins TRBV20-1 to TRBJ2-4; D assignment may be TRBD1 or TRBD2 (7 bases each). Germline V gene sequence: CDR1 DFQATT, CDR2 SNEGSKA (reference sequence). The CDR3 is made up of 14 amino acids. With 0 bases removed from V and 9 bases from J, the gap between germline ends came to 15 bases. The CDR3 bases are TGCAGTGCTAGAGATAGTCAGGGGGGGGGCATTCAGTACTTC. Translating gives CSARDSQGGGIQYF.

Many counts were recorded for this clonotype. This sequence joins TRBV7-9 and TRBJ2-7, with D hard to call. CDR3 length: 13 residues. V lost 0 bases to trimming and J lost 0 bases, with 3 bases between them. Germline CDR1 SEHNR, CDR2 FQNEAQ (reference sequence). In nucleotides, the CDR3 is TGTGCCAGCAGCTTAGCGGGCTCCTACGAGCAGTACTTC. Its translation is CASSLAGSYEQYF.

This clonotype has at least ten counts. The chain joins TRBV7-2 to TRBJ2-3; the D is unclear. CDR1 and CDR2 from the germline V gene are SGHTA and FQGNSA. Trimming removed 5 bases from V and 0 bases from J, with 3 bases in between. There are 12 residues in the CDR3. Here the CDR3 reads CASSPSTDTQYF. In nucleotides, the CDR3 is TGTGCCAGCAGCCCTAGCACAGATACGCAGTATTTT.

The chain is built from TRBV7-9 and TRBJ2-1; D not resolved. This CDR3 has 13 residues. Germline CDR1 reads SEHNR; CDR2 reads FQNEAQ (reference sequence). V was pared by 3 bases and J by 12 bases, with 15 bases between. CDR3 sequence (DNA): TGTGCCAGCAGCTTGAATGGGCAAGGTGGGCAGTTCTTC. Translating gives CASSLNGQGGQFF.

This clonotype is labeled as medium-sized. The CDR3 sequence: CATSRAVTGGRVTEAFF. Written as DNA, the CDR3 is TGTGCCACCAGCAGAGCAGTAACAGGGGGTAGGGTTACTGAAGCTTTCTTT. The chain links TRBV15 to TRBJ1-1, with 8 bases identical to TRBD1. Germline V gene sequence: CDR1 LNHNV, CDR2 YYDKDF (reference sequence). The CDR3 is made up of 17 amino acids. The J segment lost 5 bases and the V segment lost 1 base, leaving 12 bases of the junction unmatched.

This clonotype was observed many times. The chain is built from TRBV7-9 and TRBJ2-3; D call uncertain. Germline V CDR1 and CDR2: SEHNR, FQNEAQ (reference sequence). Deletions cut 4 bases from V and 3 bases from J, with 11 bases between. The CDR3 contains 14 residues. DNA of the CDR3: TGTGCCAGCAGCTCCTACATTGGAACAGATACGCAGTATTTT. This codes for CASSSYIGTDTQYF.

Comments on this clonotype: A far larger clone is only one base removed, so a read error is likely. A read error is likely, as this CDR3 ends without the conserved phenylalanine or tryptophan. The V gene is TRBV6-5, the J gene TRBJ2-1, with 12 bases lining up with TRBD2. The J segment lost 8 bases and the V segment lost 5 bases, leaving 10 bases of the junction unmatched. Germline CDR1 and CDR2: MNHEY and SVGAGI. The CDR3 length is 16 residues. The CDR3 DNA sequence: TGTGCCAGCAGTCCGCACGCTAGCGGGGGGGCTTATGAGCAGTTCCTC. Its protein is CASSPHASGGAYEQFL.

This clonotype occurred many times. The gene calls are TRBV3-1 and TRBJ2-5; D gene unclear. Germline V gene lookup returns CDR1 LGHDT and CDR2 YNNKEL (reference sequence). CDR3 length: 13 residues. The V and J ends lost 0 bases and 4 bases respectively, with 6 bases between them. CDR3: CASSQDYGETQYF. CDR3 bases: TGTGCCAGCAGCCAAGATTATGGAGAGACCCAGTACTTC.

There are many counts of this clonotype. The V gene is TRBV27, the J gene TRBJ1-6; possible D gene TRBD1, 5 bases. V lost 5 bases to trimming and J lost 0 bases, with 11 bases between them. The V gene's germline CDR1 is MNHEY and CDR2 SMNVEV (reference sequence). The CDR3 is 16 amino acids. CDR3 residues: CASSVQGSSYNSPLHF. CDR3 sequence (DNA): TGTGCCAGCAGTGTCCAGGGAAGCTCCTATAATTCACCCCTCCACTTT.

The sample holds many counts of this clonotype. The genes are TRBV20-1 and TRBJ2-5; TRBD1 aligns across 9 bases. The trim removed 5 bases at V and 3 bases at J, leaving 13 bases unmatched. The CDR3 sequence is 16 residues long. Germline V gives CDR1 DFQATT, CDR2 SNEGSKA (reference sequence). The CDR3 region is CSARYWTGALEETQYF. In nucleotides, the CDR3 is TGCAGTGCTCGCTACTGGACAGGGGCCTTGGAAGAGACCCAGTACTTC.

This clonotype rates as medium-sized. The chain employs TRBV7-8 and TRBJ2-1; D perhaps matches TRBD1 (6 bases). CDR1 and CDR2 (germline): SGHVS, FQNEAQ. This CDR3 has 13 residues. With 4 bases removed from V and 10 bases from J, the gap between germline ends came to 14 bases. The chain's CDR3 is CASSSDWQGEQFF. CDR3 sequence (DNA): TGTGCCAGCAGCTCGGACTGGCAGGGGGAGCAGTTCTTC.

As regards this clonotype: At one end the junction does not follow the germline gene, possibly because of a read error. The rearrangement links TRBV7-7 to TRBJ2-1; D may correspond to TRBD1 or TRBD2 (6 bases each). This CDR3 contains 16 residues. Germline CDR1 SSHAT, CDR2 FNYEAQ (reference sequence). This chain's CDR3 is CASSLGGTGRGNEQFF. DNA for the CDR3: TGTGCTAGCAGCTTAGGGGGGACCGGGAGAGGCAATGAGCAGTTCTTC. Using reference TRBV7-7 and TRBJ2-1 for the parts outside the CDR3, the full variable domain is GAGVSQSPRYKVTKRGQDVTLRCDPISSHATLYWYQQALGQGPEFLTYFNYEAQPDKSGLPSDRFSAERPEGSISTLTIQRTEQRDSAMYRCASSLGGTGRGNEQFFGPGTRLTVL.

This clonotype has at least ten counts. This CDR3 reads CASSPQGVYGYTF. The CDR3 DNA is TGTGCCAGTAGTCCACAGGGGGTCTATGGCTACACCTTC. J is TRBJ1-2 and V is TRBV19; 8 bases are shared with TRBD1. The length of the CDR3 is 13 residues. Germline V gives CDR1 LNHDA, CDR2 SQIVND (reference sequence). With V trimmed by 5 bases and J by 4 bases, 3 bases remained unmatched.